This TCR beta chain was sequenced during a study of shared clonotypes between healthy human individuals. Study overall: CD4 naive and CD4 memory each took three plates per donor, while CD8 naive took two and CD8 memory one.

The repertoire was sequenced with immunoSEQ multiplex PCR; TCRdb's copy has only in-frame clones and lacks some. The sample carries about 700,000 clones, about 74% recorded once. CDR1 and CDR2 (germline): LNHDA, SQIVND (reference sequence). This CDR3 has 13 amino acids. V was shortened by 2 bases and J by 5 bases, with 7 bases between the two germline ends. General observations from the study: In several donors, around 4.8% of naive CD4 clonotypes appeared in common.

Turning to this clone: Its specificity is unknown. At the DNA level, this CDR3 is encoded by other sequences in the same sample as well.

V and J are TRBV19 and TRBJ1-5; D ambiguous. This TCR derives from a young woman in good health. The sequenced sample was memory CD4+ T cells sorted from blood. Specified subset: CD45RA-negative fraction. The CDR3 nucleotides read TGTGCCAGTAGTATAACAGAAGATCAGCCCCAGCATTTT. As protein: CASSITEDQPQHF.